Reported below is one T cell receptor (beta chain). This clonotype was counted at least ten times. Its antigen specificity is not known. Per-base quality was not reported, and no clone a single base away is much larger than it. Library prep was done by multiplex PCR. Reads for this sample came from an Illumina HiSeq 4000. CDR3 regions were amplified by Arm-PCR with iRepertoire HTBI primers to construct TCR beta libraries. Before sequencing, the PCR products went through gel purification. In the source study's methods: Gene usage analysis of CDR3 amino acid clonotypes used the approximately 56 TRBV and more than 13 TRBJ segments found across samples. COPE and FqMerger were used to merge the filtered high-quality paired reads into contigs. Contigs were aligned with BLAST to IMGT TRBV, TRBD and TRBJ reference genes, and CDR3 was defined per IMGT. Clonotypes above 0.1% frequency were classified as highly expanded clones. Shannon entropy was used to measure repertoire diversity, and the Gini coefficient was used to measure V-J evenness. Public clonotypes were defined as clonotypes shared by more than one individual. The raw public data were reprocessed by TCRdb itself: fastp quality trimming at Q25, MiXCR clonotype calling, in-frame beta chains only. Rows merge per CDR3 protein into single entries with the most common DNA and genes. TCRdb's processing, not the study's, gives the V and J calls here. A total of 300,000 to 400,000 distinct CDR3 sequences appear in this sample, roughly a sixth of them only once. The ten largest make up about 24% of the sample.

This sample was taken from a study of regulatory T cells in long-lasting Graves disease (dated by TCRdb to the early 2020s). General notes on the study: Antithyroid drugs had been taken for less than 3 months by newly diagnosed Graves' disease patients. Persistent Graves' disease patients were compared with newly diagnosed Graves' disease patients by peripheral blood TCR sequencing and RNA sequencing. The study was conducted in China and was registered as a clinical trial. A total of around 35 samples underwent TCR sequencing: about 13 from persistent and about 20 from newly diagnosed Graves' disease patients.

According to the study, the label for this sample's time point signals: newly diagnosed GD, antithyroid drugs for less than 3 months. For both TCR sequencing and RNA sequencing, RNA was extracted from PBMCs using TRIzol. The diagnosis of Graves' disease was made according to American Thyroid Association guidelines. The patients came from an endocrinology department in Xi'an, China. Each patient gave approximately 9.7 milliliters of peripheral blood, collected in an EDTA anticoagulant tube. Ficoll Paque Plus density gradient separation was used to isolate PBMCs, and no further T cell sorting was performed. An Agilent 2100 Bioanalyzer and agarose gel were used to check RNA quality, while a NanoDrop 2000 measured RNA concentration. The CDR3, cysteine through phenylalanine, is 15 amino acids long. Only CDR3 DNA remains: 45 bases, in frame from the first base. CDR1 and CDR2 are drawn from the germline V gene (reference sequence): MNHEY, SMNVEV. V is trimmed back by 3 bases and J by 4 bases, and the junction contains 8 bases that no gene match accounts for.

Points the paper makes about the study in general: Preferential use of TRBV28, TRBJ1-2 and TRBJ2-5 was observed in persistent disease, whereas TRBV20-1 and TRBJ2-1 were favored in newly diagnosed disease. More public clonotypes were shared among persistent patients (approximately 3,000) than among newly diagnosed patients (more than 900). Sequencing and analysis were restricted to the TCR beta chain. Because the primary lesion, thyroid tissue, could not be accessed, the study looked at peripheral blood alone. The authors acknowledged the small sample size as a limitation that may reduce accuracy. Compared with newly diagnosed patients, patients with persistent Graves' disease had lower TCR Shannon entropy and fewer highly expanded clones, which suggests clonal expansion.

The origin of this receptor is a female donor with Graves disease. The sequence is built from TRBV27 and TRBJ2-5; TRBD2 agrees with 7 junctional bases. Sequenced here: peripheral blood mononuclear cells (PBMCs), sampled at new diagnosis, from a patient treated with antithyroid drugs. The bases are TGTGCCAGCAGTTTTTTCAGCGGGATTGCAGAGACCCAGTACTTC. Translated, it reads CASSFFSGIAETQYF.